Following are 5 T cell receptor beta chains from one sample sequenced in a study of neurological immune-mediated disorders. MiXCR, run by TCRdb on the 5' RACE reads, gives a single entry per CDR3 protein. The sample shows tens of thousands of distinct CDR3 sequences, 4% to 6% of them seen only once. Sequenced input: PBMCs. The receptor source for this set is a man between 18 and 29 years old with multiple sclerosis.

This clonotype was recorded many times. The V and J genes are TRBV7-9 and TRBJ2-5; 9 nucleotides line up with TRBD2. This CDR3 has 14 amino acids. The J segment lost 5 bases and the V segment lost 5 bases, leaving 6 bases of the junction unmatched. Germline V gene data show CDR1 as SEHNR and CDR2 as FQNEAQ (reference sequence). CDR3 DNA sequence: TGTGCCAGCAGCGCCCGACTAGCGGCGGAGACCCAGTACTTC. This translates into CASSARLAAETQYF.

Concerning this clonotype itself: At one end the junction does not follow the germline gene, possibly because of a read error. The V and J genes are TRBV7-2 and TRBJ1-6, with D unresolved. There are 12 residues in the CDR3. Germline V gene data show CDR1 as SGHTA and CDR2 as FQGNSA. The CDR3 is CASSRMSTPLNF. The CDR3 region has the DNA TGTGCCAGCAGCCGTATGTCGACACCCCTCAACTTT.

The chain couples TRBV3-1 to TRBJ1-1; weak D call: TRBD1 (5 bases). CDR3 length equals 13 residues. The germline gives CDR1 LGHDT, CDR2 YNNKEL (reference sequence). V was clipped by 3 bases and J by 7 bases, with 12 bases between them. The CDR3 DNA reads TGTGCCAGCAGCCAGGGGCTGCTCTTTGAAGCTTTCTTT. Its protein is CASSQGLLFEAFF.

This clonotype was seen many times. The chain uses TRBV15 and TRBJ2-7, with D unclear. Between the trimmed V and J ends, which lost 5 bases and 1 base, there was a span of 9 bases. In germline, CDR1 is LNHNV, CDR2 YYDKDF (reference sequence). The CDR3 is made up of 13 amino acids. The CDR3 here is CATSGTASYEQYF. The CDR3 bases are TGTGCCACCAGCGGTACAGCTTCCTACGAGCAGTACTTC.

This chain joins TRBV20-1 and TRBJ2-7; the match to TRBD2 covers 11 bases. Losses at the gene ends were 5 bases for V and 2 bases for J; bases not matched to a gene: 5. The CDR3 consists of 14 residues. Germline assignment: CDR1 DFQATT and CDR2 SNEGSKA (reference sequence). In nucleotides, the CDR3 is TGCAGTGCTGGGACTAGCGGACCTGCCTACGAGCAGTACTTC. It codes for CSAGTSGPAYEQYF.